This T cell receptor (beta chain) stems from a study of T cells in Graves' hyperthyroidism and ophthalmopathy. Study details: At initial diagnosis, before any treatment had begun, peripheral blood was obtained.

Stability of Graves' hyperthyroidism was defined as absent ophthalmopathy progression within 18 months. Patients between 18 and 65 years old had hyperthyroidism, newly diagnosed and lasting under 2 months. Clinical symptoms, serum thyroxine, TRAb, thyroid ultrasound and orbital computed tomography established diagnosis. V was shortened by 8 bases and J by 3 bases, with 8 bases between the two germline ends. Germline-derived CDR1 and CDR2 are SQVTM and ANQGSEA. There are 10 residues in the CDR3. The investigators amplified TCR beta CDR3 regions from RNA transcripts. TCR CDR3 regions were first amplified by RT-PCR with HTBI primers. TCRdb recomputed calls from the multiplex PCR reads with MiXCR, one row per CDR3 protein. The sample lists approximately 870,000 distinct CDR3 sequences, roughly 37% occurring once.

The chain has TRBV29-1 and TRBJ2-7; unclear D gene. The sample consisted of blood. The sequence was obtained from a man younger than 30 with Graves' hyperthyroidism. The CDR3, as DNA: TGCAGCCAAAGCTACTACGAGCAGTACTTC. Translated, it gives CSQSYYEQYF.